A selection of T cell receptor beta chains follows, all from one sample in a study of blood T cell repertoires in COVID-19. The data were produced by immunoSEQ multiplex PCR, yet TCRdb's version contains in-frame clones alone and is incomplete. The sample lists 25,000 to 30,000 clones; about 89% were seen once. Sequencing was performed on peripheral blood. The receptors come from a man between 65 and 85 years old with active COVID-19. Each CDR3 is given with its conserved first and last residue. The D gene is left open where the match is weak. Clone size is shown for a subset of rows, as once, few, many or a class of expanded clone.

clone size,D gene,V gene,J gene,CDR3 protein,CDR3 DNA
.,TRBD2,TRBV20-1,TRBJ2-1,CSASTVAGQYNEQFF,TGCAGTGCTAGTACCGTAGCGGGGCAGTACAATGAGCAGTTCTTC
once,.,TRBV5-1,TRBJ2-2,CASSLEAGAAGELFF,TGCGCCAGCAGCTTGGAGGCTGGGGCAGCCGGGGAGCTGTTTTTT
.,.,TRBV5-8,TRBJ1-5,CASSPRVLNSNQPQHF,TGTGCCAGCAGCCCCCGGGTCCTAAATAGCAATCAGCCCCAGCATTTT
.,TRBD1,TRBV7-9,TRBJ2-1,CASSPGQARDNEQFF,TGTGCCAGCAGCCCCGGACAGGCTAGAGACAATGAGCAGTTCTTC
.,.,TRBV6-4,TRBJ2-2,CASSDGGETGELFF,TGTGCCAGCAGTGACGGCGGGGAAACCGGGGAGCTGTTTTTT
.,TRBD2,TRBV6-6,TRBJ2-3,CASRTSGGATDTQYF,TGTGCCAGCAGAACTAGCGGGGGGGCGACAGATACGCAGTATTTT
.,.,TRBV6-1,TRBJ1-6,CASSGTESSYNSPLHF,TGTGCCAGCAGTGGAACGGAGAGCTCCTATAATTCACCCCTCCACTTT
.,TRBD2,TRBV5-4,TRBJ2-2,CASSFGGLGNTGELFF,TGTGCCAGCAGCTTTGGAGGACTAGGGAACACCGGGGAGCTGTTTTTT
.,TRBD2,TRBV7-2,TRBJ2-2,CASSASGGNTGELFF,TGTGCCAGCAGCGCGAGCGGGGGGAACACCGGGGAGCTGTTTTTT
.,.,TRBV9,TRBJ2-7,CASSVEQTPFSYEQYF,TGTGCCAGCAGCGTAGAGCAGACTCCATTCTCCTACGAGCAGTACTTC
once,TRBD1,TRBV5-1,TRBJ1-1,CASSTTGETEAFF,TGCGCCAGCAGCACGACAGGGGAAACTGAAGCTTTCTTT
.,TRBD1,TRBV25-1,TRBJ2-7,CASSEWTGVNEQYF,TGTGCCAGCAGTGAGTGGACAGGGGTTAACGAGCAGTACTTC
once,TRBD2,TRBV28,TRBJ2-3,CASRPGTSGGAGDTQYF,TGTGCCAGCAGACCCGGGACTAGCGGGGGGGCCGGGGATACGCAGTATTTT
.,.,TRBV9,TRBJ2-3,CASSVGQGVEYTQYF,TGTGCCAGCAGCGTAGGTCAAGGGGTAGAATATACGCAGTATTTT
.,.,TRBV9,TRBJ2-1,CASSADNEQFF,TGTGCCAGCAGCGCTGACAATGAGCAGTTCTTC
.,TRBD1,TRBV28,TRBJ1-2,CASSSASGQGFYGYTF,TGTGCCAGCAGTTCGGCCTCGGGACAGGGCTTCTATGGCTACACCTTC
.,TRBD2,TRBV27,TRBJ2-1,CASSSLAGGGNEQFF,TGTGCCAGCAGTTCTCTAGCGGGGGGTGGCAATGAGCAGTTCTTC
.,TRBD1,TRBV24-1,TRBJ2-1,CATASKGRDRNSISYNEQFF,TGTGCCACCGCCTCCAAAGGTAGGGACAGAAACTCGATTTCCTACAATGAGCAGTTCTTC
.,TRBD2,TRBV5-4,TRBJ2-7,CASSGTSAYEQYF,TGTGCCAGCAGTGGGACTAGTGCCTACGAGCAGTACTTC
.,.,TRBV11-2,TRBJ1-1,CASSLDAPPAGNTEAFF,TGTGCCAGCAGCTTAGATGCCCCGCCGGCGGGGAACACTGAAGCTTTCTTT
.,TRBD2,TRBV7-3,TRBJ2-2,CASSLTSGGPNTGELFF,TGTGCCAGCAGCTTAACTAGCGGGGGGCCCAACACCGGGGAGCTGTTTTTT
.,TRBD1,TRBV7-9,TRBJ2-5,CASSLDPGTGIETQYF,TGTGCCAGCAGCTTAGACCCCGGGACAGGGATCGAGACCCAGTACTTC
.,TRBD1,TRBV11-1,TRBJ1-2,CASSFPGGAGYTF,TGTGCCAGCAGCTTCCCAGGGGGTGCTGGCTACACCTTC
once,TRBD1,TRBV2,TRBJ2-5,CASSKDRGDQETQYF,TGTGCCAGCAGTAAAGACAGGGGAGATCAAGAGACCCAGTACTTC
once,.,TRBV5-4,TRBJ2-1,CASSGAGSRNEQFF,TGTGCCAGCAGCGGAGCCGGGAGCAGGAATGAGCAGTTCTTC
.,.,TRBV5-8,TRBJ2-3,CASSLIKEFVYF,TGTGCCAGCAGCTTAATAAAGGAGTTTGTGTATTTT
once,TRBD2,TRBV7-9,TRBJ2-3,CASSLSGGNRNTQYF,TGTGCCAGCAGCCTTAGCGGGGGGAATCGAAATACGCAGTATTTT
.,TRBD2,TRBV7-3,TRBJ2-3,CASSLRTSGTTDTQYF,TGTGCCAGCAGCTTAAGGACTAGCGGTACCACAGATACGCAGTATTTT
.,TRBD1,TRBV11-1,TRBJ1-1,CASSDRDTEAFF,TGTGCCAGCAGTGACAGGGACACTGAAGCTTTCTTT
.,TRBD1,TRBV7-2,TRBJ2-1,CASSSPLKQGARYNEQFF,TGTGCCAGCAGCTCGCCGTTAAAACAGGGGGCGCGCTACAATGAGCAGTTCTTC
.,TRBD1,TRBV30,TRBJ1-5,CAWSRTGKGNQPQHF,TGTGCCTGGAGTCGGACAGGGAAGGGCAATCAGCCCCAGCATTTT
.,TRBD1,TRBV5-1,TRBJ2-3,CASTQTGGYTDTQYF,TGCGCCAGCACCCAGACAGGGGGCTACACAGATACGCAGTATTTT
.,TRBD1,TRBV6-5,TRBJ2-2,CASSGTGNTGELFF,TGTGCCAGCAGCGGGACAGGGAACACCGGGGAGCTGTTTTTT
.,.,TRBV5-6,TRBJ2-1,CASTTAGATYNEQFF,TGTGCCAGCACTACCGCGGGGGCAACCTACAATGAGCAGTTCTTC
.,.,TRBV4-2,TRBJ2-1,CASSQDLSSYYNEQFF,TGTGCCAGCAGCCAAGATCTTTCCTCTTACTACAATGAGCAGTTCTTC
.,.,TRBV25-1,TRBJ2-7,CASSESIVGEVAYEQYF,TGTGCCAGCAGTGAATCTATAGTAGGGGAGGTGGCCTACGAGCAGTACTTC
.,.,TRBV4-1,TRBJ1-5,CASSQEPHRQGQPQHF,TGCGCCAGCAGCCAAGAGCCTCATCGGCAGGGTCAGCCCCAGCATTTT
.,TRBD1,TRBV19,TRBJ1-3,CASQQGGNTIYF,TGTGCCAGCCAACAGGGGGGGAACACCATATATTTT
.,TRBD2,TRBV27,TRBJ2-1,CASSTLAGPRHEQFF,TGTGCCAGCAGCACGCTAGCGGGGCCCCGGCATGAGCAGTTCTTC
once,.,TRBV4-1,TRBJ1-5,CASSPHVYSNQPQHF,TGCGCCAGCAGCCCGCACGTCTACTCTAATCAGCCCCAGCATTTT
.,.,TRBV29-1,TRBJ1-2,CSVEDGTKGGYTF,TGCAGCGTTGAAGATGGGACAAAGGGTGGCTACACCTTC
.,TRBD2,TRBV6-1,TRBJ2-1,CASSDALAGGNNEQFF,TGTGCCAGCAGTGATGCCCTAGCGGGGGGGAACAATGAGCAGTTCTTC
.,TRBD1,TRBV7-2,TRBJ1-4,CASSSQGALNEKLFF,TGTGCCAGCAGCTCTCAGGGGGCCCTCAATGAAAAACTGTTTTTT
few,.,TRBV7-8,TRBJ1-2,CASSSRTPYGYTF,TGTGCCAGCAGCTCCCGGACACCTTATGGCTACACCTTC
.,.,TRBV27,TRBJ1-2,CASKYLGELYGYTF,TGTGCCAGCAAGTACCTGGGAGAGCTCTATGGCTACACCTTC
.,TRBD1,TRBV9,TRBJ2-5,CASSARQGRLETQYF,TGTGCCAGCAGCGCAAGACAGGGACGCTTAGAGACCCAGTACTTC
.,.,TRBV6-4,TRBJ2-2,CASSSGLYTGELFF,TGTGCCAGCAGTTCGGGACTTTACACCGGGGAGCTGTTTTTT
.,.,TRBV29-1,TRBJ2-2,CSVPRGRVGGELFF,TGCAGCGTTCCCCGAGGCAGGGTGGGCGGGGAGCTGTTTTTT
.,TRBD1,TRBV19,TRBJ2-7,CASSPPGQRATYEQYF,TGTGCCAGTAGTCCTCCGGGACAGCGAGCCACCTACGAGCAGTACTTC
once,TRBD1,TRBV19,TRBJ1-1,CASSDRGHTEAFF,TGTGCCAGTAGTGACAGGGGGCACACTGAAGCTTTCTTT
few,TRBD1,TRBV18,TRBJ1-6,CASSPREQGANNSPLHF,TGTGCCAGCTCACCACGAGAACAGGGGGCGAACAATTCACCCCTCCACTTT
.,TRBD2,TRBV7-6,TRBJ2-2,CASSLDPAGGPVGELFF,TGTGCCAGCAGCTTAGATCCCGCGGGGGGGCCTGTCGGGGAGCTGTTTTTT
.,TRBD1,TRBV27,TRBJ1-1,CASSYRGYTEAFF,TGTGCCAGCAGCTACAGGGGATACACTGAAGCTTTCTTT
.,.,TRBV7-8,TRBJ2-6,CASSLLRGSGANVLTF,TGTGCCAGCAGCTTACTTAGAGGCTCTGGGGCCAACGTCCTGACTTTC
few,.,TRBV7-2,TRBJ1-6,CASSTSWTAYNSPLHF,TGTGCCAGCAGCACGAGCTGGACAGCTTATAATTCACCCCTCCACTTT